These 11 T cell receptor beta chains share one sample of origin, sequenced in a study of T-cell reconstitution after alpha-beta-depleted transplantation in children. TCRbeta library construction was performed incorporating unique molecular identifiers. TCRdb processed the PCR reads anew with MiXCR; each CDR3 protein has one entry. The table lists tens of thousands of distinct CDR3 sequences, less than 6% of them singletons. Sequenced here: PBMCs, mostly from graft donor cells, sampled 60 days after TCRalphabeta/CD19-depleted stem cell transplant. These receptors all stem from a female patient aged 2-10 years who had a stem cell transplant for aplastic anemia, so the T cells may come from the graft donor.

In this sample, this clonotype turned up a few times. This chain connects TRBV20-1 to TRBJ1-2; maybe TRBD1 (6 bases). The germline V and J ends were trimmed by 2 bases and 4 bases, with 20 bases remaining between them. The germline CDR1 and CDR2 sequences are DFQATT and SNEGSKA (reference sequence). CDR3 length: 16 amino acids. CDR3 sequence reads: CSARRSRGQGSYGYTF. The CDR3 region has the DNA TGCAGTGCTAGAAGGTCGCGCGGGCAGGGGAGCTATGGCTACACCTTC.

This clonotype was picked up many times. V usage is TRBV18 and J usage is TRBJ2-7, with D uncertain. The CDR3 extends over 15 amino acids. Germline V CDR1 and CDR2: KGHSH, LQKENI. V was pared by 2 bases and J by 2 bases, with 13 bases between. The CDR3 spells CASSPYVLRAYEQYF. Written as DNA, the CDR3 is TGTGCCAGCTCACCATACGTCCTAAGAGCCTACGAGCAGTACTTC.

In its sample, this clonotype ranks as medium-sized. The gene calls are TRBV7-3 and TRBJ2-3; 8 bases are a match to TRBD2. V was pared by 5 bases and J by 2 bases, with 15 bases of the junction left unmatched. The V gene's germline CDR1 is SGHTA and CDR2 FQGTGA. This CDR3 has 18 residues. The CDR3 bases are TGTGCCAGCAGCCCACATGGGTTCGTAGCGGGATCCACAGATACGCAGTATTTT. This gives the protein CASSPHGFVAGSTDTQYF.

This clonotype has a count of ten or more. The V and J genes are TRBV20-1 and TRBJ1-2; maybe TRBD1 (5 bases). Germline values: CDR1 DFQATT, CDR2 SNEGSKA (reference sequence). The ends were cut back, 7 bases at V and 5 bases at J, with 11 bases in the middle. The CDR3 has 11 amino acids. The CDR3 nucleotides are TGCAGTGGGACGGGGCCTTATGGCTACACCTTC. Its translation: CSGTGPYGYTF.

This clonotype has ten or more counts. The chain joins TRBV25-1 to TRBJ2-6; TRBD1 is a possible D gene (6 bases). This CDR3 has 17 amino acids. Germline V gives CDR1 MGHDK, CDR2 SYGVNS. V lost 6 bases to trimming and J lost 0 bases, with 15 bases between them. CDR3 coding DNA: TGTGCCAGCAGATCGACAGGTGGGGACTCTGGGGCCAACGTCCTGACTTTC. As protein: CASRSTGGDSGANVLTF.

Many counts were recorded for this clonotype. The rearrangement links TRBV12-3 or TRBV12-4 to TRBJ2-1; TRBD2 might be the D (5 bases). V was pared by 7 bases and J by 6 bases, with 22 bases between. This CDR3 is built from 16 residues. This chain's CDR3 is CASIPSSSRSGNEQFF. CDR3 bases: TGTGCCAGCATTCCCTCGTCTAGCCGTTCCGGCAATGAGCAGTTCTTC.

Only a few counts were recorded for this clonotype. CDR3 in amino acids: CASSVAGAYNEQFF. The CDR3, as DNA: TGTGCCAGCAGCGTAGCGGGAGCCTACAATGAGCAGTTCTTC. The rearrangement joins TRBV9 to TRBJ2-1; tentatively, D is TRBD2 (6 bases). CDR1 and CDR2 (germline): SGDLS, YYNGEE. This CDR3 region has 14 residues. Trimming took off 0 bases at V and 2 bases at J, with 6 bases between the two ends.

Ten or more counts support this clonotype. The chain combines TRBV28 with TRBJ1-5; TRBD1 might be the D (5 bases). Per germline, CDR1 MDHEN and CDR2 SYDVKM. CDR3 size: 15 residues. V lost 1 base to trimming and J lost 1 base, with 8 bases between them. The CDR3 loop reads CASSLSGGSNQPQHF. The CDR3 DNA is TGTGCCAGCAGTTTATCGGGGGGGAGCAATCAGCCCCAGCATTTT.

This rearrangement joins TRBV7-8 to TRBJ2-7; possible D gene TRBD2, 7 bases. V was clipped by 5 bases and J by 7 bases, with 18 bases between them. Germline V gene sequence: CDR1 SGHVS, CDR2 FQNEAQ. There are 14 residues in the CDR3. The CDR3 is CASSLGGAPSEQYF. CDR3 in DNA: TGTGCCAGCAGCCTGGGGGGGGCCCCTTCTGAGCAGTACTTC.

This clonotype was detected ten times or more. This rearrangement joins TRBV29-1 to TRBJ1-2; 10 bases match TRBD1. V lost 1 base, J lost 4 bases, and 3 bases stayed unmatched. Per germline, CDR1 SQVTM and CDR2 ANQGSEA. This CDR3 contains 14 residues. CDR3 protein: CSVEAGTGVYGYTF. The CDR3 DNA reads TGCAGCGTTGAAGCCGGGACAGGGGTCTATGGCTACACCTTC.

The genes are TRBV11-2 and TRBJ1-6; D is unclear. CDR1 and CDR2 (germline): SGHAT, FQNNGV. This CDR3 is built from 13 residues. V was cut by 5 bases and J by 9 bases, with 11 bases left in between. The CDR3 loop is CASSADRSSPLHF. The CDR3 DNA is TGTGCCAGCAGCGCGGACCGGAGTTCACCCCTCCACTTT.